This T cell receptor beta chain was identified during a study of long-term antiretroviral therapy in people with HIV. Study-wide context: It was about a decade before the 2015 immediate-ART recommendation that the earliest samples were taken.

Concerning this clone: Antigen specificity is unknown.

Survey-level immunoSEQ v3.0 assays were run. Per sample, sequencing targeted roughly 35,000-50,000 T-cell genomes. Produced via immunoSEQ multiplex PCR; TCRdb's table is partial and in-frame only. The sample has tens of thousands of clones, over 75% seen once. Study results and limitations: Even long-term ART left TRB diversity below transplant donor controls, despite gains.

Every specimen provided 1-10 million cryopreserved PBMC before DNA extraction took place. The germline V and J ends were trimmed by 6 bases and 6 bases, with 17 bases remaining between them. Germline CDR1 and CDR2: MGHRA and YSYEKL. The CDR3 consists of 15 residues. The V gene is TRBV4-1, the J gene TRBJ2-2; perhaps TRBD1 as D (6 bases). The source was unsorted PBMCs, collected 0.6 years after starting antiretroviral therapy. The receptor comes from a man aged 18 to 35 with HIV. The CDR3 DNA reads TGCGCCAGCAGTCGGACAGAGATGGGGGCCGGGGAGCTGTTTTTT. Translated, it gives CASSRTEMGAGELFF.